This T cell receptor beta chain was sequenced in a study of T cells in Graves' hyperthyroidism and ophthalmopathy. This clonotype has a count of ten or more. Its antigen is not known. Researchers amplified the TCR beta CDR3 regions from RNA transcripts. An initial round of RT-PCR targeting the TCR CDR3 relied on the HTBI primer set. TCRdb re-called the multiplex PCR reads through MiXCR, storing one row per CDR3 protein. This sample yields a few hundred thousand distinct CDR3 sequences, of which roughly 13% are seen a single time; around 20% belongs to the top ten. Whole-study findings and limits: Most expanded thyroid clonotypes above 0.001 also appeared in blood.

Blood dates from first hyperthyroidism diagnosis, before any ophthalmopathy symptoms. It was approximately 9.4 ml of fresh peripheral blood that supplied the PBMCs. V was clipped by 6 bases and J by 2 bases, with 14 bases between them. Looked up from germline, CDR1 is MDHEN and CDR2 is SYDVKM. The CDR3 is 15 amino acids. The source material was blood. The sequence was obtained from a man aged 25 to 40 with Graves' hyperthyroidism that later progressed to Graves' ophthalmopathy. V is TRBV28 and J is TRBJ2-1, with D uncertain. As DNA, the CDR3 is TGTGCCAGCAGCCCCCTGAGAGAGGCCTACAATGAGCAGTTCTTC. This codes for CASSPLREAYNEQFF.